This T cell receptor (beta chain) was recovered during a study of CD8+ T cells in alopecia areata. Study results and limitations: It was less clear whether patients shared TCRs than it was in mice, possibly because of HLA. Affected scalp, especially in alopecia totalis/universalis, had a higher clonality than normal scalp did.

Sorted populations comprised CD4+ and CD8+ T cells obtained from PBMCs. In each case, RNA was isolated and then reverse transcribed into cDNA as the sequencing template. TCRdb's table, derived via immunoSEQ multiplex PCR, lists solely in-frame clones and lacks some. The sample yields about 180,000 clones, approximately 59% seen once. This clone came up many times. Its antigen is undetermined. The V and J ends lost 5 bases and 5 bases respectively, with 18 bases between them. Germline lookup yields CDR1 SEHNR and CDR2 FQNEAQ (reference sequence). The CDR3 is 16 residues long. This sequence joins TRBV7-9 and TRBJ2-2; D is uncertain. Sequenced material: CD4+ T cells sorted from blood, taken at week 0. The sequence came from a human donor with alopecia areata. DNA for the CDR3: TGTGCCAGCAGCGACGACATAAAACTGACGACCGGGGAGCTGTTTTTT. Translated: CASSDDIKLTTGELFF.